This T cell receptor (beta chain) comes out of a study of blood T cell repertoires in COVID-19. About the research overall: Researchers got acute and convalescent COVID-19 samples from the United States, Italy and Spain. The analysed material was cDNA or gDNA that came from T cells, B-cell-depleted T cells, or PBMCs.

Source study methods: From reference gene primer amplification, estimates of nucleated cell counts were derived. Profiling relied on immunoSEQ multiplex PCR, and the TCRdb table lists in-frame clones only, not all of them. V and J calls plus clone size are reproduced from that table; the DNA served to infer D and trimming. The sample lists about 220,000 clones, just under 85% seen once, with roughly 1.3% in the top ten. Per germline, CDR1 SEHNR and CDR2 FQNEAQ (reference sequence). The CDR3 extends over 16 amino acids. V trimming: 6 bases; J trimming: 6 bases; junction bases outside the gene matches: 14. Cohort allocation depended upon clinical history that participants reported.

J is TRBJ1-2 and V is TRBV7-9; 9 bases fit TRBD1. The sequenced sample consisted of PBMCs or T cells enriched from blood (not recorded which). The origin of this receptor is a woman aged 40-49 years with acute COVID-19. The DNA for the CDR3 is TGTGCCAGCAGGCCCGGGACAGGGAAGGCATTCGATGGCTACACCTTC. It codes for CASRPGTGKAFDGYTF.